What follows describes a single T cell receptor beta chain. Germline CDR1 MNHEY, CDR2 SMNVEV (reference sequence). V dropped 9 bases and J dropped 2; count of bases not matched to a gene: 25. This CDR3 is built from 20 residues. The data are from a study of identical twins. TCRdb independently ran MiXCR on the 5' RACE reads; one entry per CDR3 protein. The sample yields hundreds of thousands of distinct CDR3 sequences, around 12% seen once. This sample also belongs to another study, concerning yellow fever vaccine responses in identical twins.

This receptor was identified in a woman younger than 35 in good health. This chain joins TRBV27 and TRBJ2-3; 8 bases align to TRBD2. The material sequenced was PBMCs. The CDR3 sequence: CASFPVRRITSGEITDTQYF. The CDR3 DNA is TGTGCCAGTTTCCCGGTCAGACGGATTACTAGCGGAGAAATCACAGATACGCAGTATTTT.